These 7 T cell receptor beta chains originate from one sample sequenced in a study of cytomegalovirus exposure and HLA in healthy donors (TCRdb year 2017). Library method: the immunoSEQ multiplex PCR assay. Sourced from immuneACCESS, this table was stored by TCRdb with only in-frame sequences that have V and J called. A share of the clones is absent; for the studies checked, an unresolved V gene accounts for under half, and the remainder has no known explanation. In all, the sample holds about 38,000 clones, and approximately 92% of those were seen once. The ten largest clones add up to 2.5% to 4% of the sample. The sequenced sample was PBMCs. The receptors here all came from a man younger than 30 in good health and CMV-seronegative.

The chain combines TRBV4-2 with TRBJ2-1, with 12 nucleotides matching TRBD2. Trimming at V came to 1 base and at J to 2 bases, leaving 0 bases not matched to a gene. CDR1 LGHNA and CDR2 YNFKEQ come from the germline V gene. The CDR3 sequence is 16 residues long. CDR3 DNA: TGTGCCAGCAGCCAAGGGACTAGCGGGGCCTACAATGAGCAGTTCTTC. Residues: CASSQGTSGAYNEQFF.

This chain links TRBV18 with TRBJ2-7; 10 positions match TRBD1. Germline V gene sequence: CDR1 KGHSH, CDR2 LQKENI. The V segment lost 11 bases and the J segment 6 bases; nucleotides outside the gene matches: 10. The CDR3 has 13 residues. The CDR3 loop is CAGAWDRGGEQYF. CDR3 nucleotides: TGTGCCGGAGCATGGGACAGGGGAGGCGAGCAGTACTTC.

The count of this clone is one. The CDR3 loop reads CASSYFGTGVRDEQFF. The DNA of the CDR3 is TGTGCCAGCAGTTACTTCGGGACAGGGGTTAGGGATGAGCAGTTCTTC. The rearrangement links TRBV6-5 to TRBJ2-1; 10 nucleotides agree with TRBD1. Germline V gene sequence: CDR1 MNHEY, CDR2 SVGAGI. V was clipped by 1 base and J by 8 bases; unmatched bases: 8. This CDR3 is built from 16 residues.

This CDR3 reads CAISGTGSYGYTF. The DNA for the CDR3 is TGTGCCATCAGTGGGACAGGGTCCTACGGCTACACCTTC. The rearrangement links TRBV10-3 to TRBJ1-2; 8 positions match TRBD1. The length of the CDR3 is 13 residues. V was clipped by 4 bases and J by 8 bases; unmatched bases: 6. Per the germline V gene, CDR1 is ENHRY and CDR2 is SYGVKD.

The rearrangement joins TRBV14 to TRBJ1-2; D not resolved. V was clipped by 0 bases and J by 4 bases, with 12 bases between them. The CDR3 consists of 15 residues. CDR1 is SGHDN and CDR2 is FVKESK in the germline V gene. The CDR3 loop is CASSQEVTAPYGYTF. The CDR3 nucleotides are TGTGCCAGCAGCCAAGAGGTCACAGCTCCCTATGGCTACACCTTC.

In its sample, this clone was seen a few times. The V gene is TRBV20-1, the J gene TRBJ2-1; D may be TRBD2 (6 bases). Trimming shortened V by 5 bases and J by 10 bases, and 12 bases separated the two germline ends. Germline CDR1 DFQATT, CDR2 SNEGSKA (reference sequence). CDR3 length: 11 residues. For the CDR3, the DNA is TGCAGTGCTTGGACGGGGGACGAGCAGTTCTTC. Translation: CSAWTGDEQFF.

V gene TRBV11-3 combines with J gene TRBJ2-3, with 14 bases that match TRBD2. Looked up from germline, CDR1 is SGHNT and CDR2 is YENEEA. Trimming removed 5 bases from V and 2 bases from J; junction bases left unmatched: 6. This CDR3 spans 17 amino acids. CDR3 nucleotide sequence: TGTGCCAGCAGCCGGGGACTAGCGGGAGTGTACACAGATACGCAGTATTTT. Encoded protein: CASSRGLAGVYTDTQYF. Using reference TRBV11-3 and TRBJ2-3 for the parts outside the CDR3, the full variable domain is EAGVVQSPRYKIIEKKQPVAFWCNPISGHNTLYWYLQNLGQGPELLIRYENEEAVDDSQLPKDRFSAERLKGVDSTLKIQPAELGDSAVYLCASSRGLAGVYTDTQYFGPGTRLTVL.